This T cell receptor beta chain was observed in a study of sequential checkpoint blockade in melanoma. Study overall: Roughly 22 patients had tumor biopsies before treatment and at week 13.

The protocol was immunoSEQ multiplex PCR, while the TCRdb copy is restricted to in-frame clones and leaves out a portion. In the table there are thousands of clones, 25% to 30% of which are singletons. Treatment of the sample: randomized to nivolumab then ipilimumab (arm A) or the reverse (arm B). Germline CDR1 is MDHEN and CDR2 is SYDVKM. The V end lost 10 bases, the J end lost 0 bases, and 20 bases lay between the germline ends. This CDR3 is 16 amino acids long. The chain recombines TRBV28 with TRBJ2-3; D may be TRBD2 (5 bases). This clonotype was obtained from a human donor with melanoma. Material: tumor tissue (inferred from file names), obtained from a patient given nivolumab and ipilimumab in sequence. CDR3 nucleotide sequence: TGTGCCACGGTCGCCCAGAGGGCCTACAGCACAGATACGCAGTATTTT. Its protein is CATVAQRAYSTDTQYF.